The clone carrying this TCR beta chain was detected many times. What it recognizes is unknown. V lost 11 bases to trimming and J lost 3 bases, with 14 bases between them. This CDR3 comprises 12 residues. Germline assignment: CDR1 SEHNR and CDR2 FQNEAQ (reference sequence). These data originate in a study of T-cell memory formation after mild COVID-19. Study-wide background: TCR clusters largely stayed donor specific. The study, taken as a whole, reports: Clones that shrank (day 15 to 85) were balanced CD4/CD8, whereas later expanders leaned CD4+.

5'RACE with constant-segment primers yielded barcoded, UMI-tagged TCR alpha and TCR beta cDNA libraries. TCRdb analysed the 5' RACE reads with MiXCR anew, one entry per CDR3 protein. The sample includes about 300,000 distinct CDR3 sequences, roughly 21% of them seen just once. The chain couples TRBV7-9 to TRBJ2-7; a possible D gene is TRBD2 (6 bases). This clonotype was sampled from a man aged 18 to 30 who had mild COVID-19 (a few samples of this study predate the infection). Cell type and time point are not known. The specimen was PBMCs or a T cell subset sorted from them (not recorded which). This CDR3 reads CASGQGGYEQYF. DNA of the CDR3: TGTGCCTCAGGGCAGGGAGGCTACGAGCAGTACTTC.